This TCR beta chain was identified during a study of tumor-infiltrating lymphocytes in primary liver carcinoma. Starting material of 500 to 600 ng total RNA yielded TCR beta cDNA via a constant-region primer. The TCR beta library was amplified through three nested multiplex PCR rounds in a modified ARM-PCR procedure. A C-beta reverse primer was combined with TRBV1-TRBV30 forward primers in the first two PCR rounds, and each round had approximately 9 cycles. TCRdb re-analysed the multiplex PCR reads in MiXCR, keeping a single row per CDR3 protein. The sample lists approximately 110,000 distinct CDR3 sequences, approximately 82% occurring once. Each 20-30 mg portion of unsorted bulk tissue served as the source for co-extraction of RNA and DNA. Details on this clonotype: Mismatch with germline at one junction end may stem from a read error.

The CDR3 length is 14 residues. Germline CDR1 is SQVTM and CDR2 is ANQGSEA. Sequencing input: liver tumor tissue from sampling region 3. Regarding subset: tumor region T3, left-lateral pole. This receptor was taken from a man aged 35 to 55 with primary liver carcinoma and hepatitis B virus infection. V is TRBV29-1 and J is TRBJ2-5, with no clear D. This CDR3 reads CSIEFPADQETQHF. In DNA, the CDR3 is TGCAGCATTGAATTCCCAGCCGACCAAGAGACCCAGCACTTC. The full variable domain, completed using reference TRBV29-1 and TRBJ2-5, is SAVISQKPSRDICQRGTSLTIQCQVDSQVTMMFWYRQQPGQSLTLIATANQGSEATYESGFVIDKFPISRPNLTFSTLTVSNMSPEDSSIYLCSIEFPADQETQHFGPGTRLLVL.